This record covers a single TCR beta chain. No antigen is known for it. The data were produced by immunoSEQ multiplex PCR, yet TCRdb's version contains in-frame clones alone and is incomplete. The sample yields more than 25,000 clones, nearly 95% seen once. These data are taken from a study of OX40 agonist ivuxolimab in advanced cancers. Study-wide findings and caveats: Dose levels from 0.1 to 3.0 mg/kg saw CD4+ and CD8+ blood T cells expand clonally by week 6.

Germline CDR1 LGHNA, CDR2 YNFKEQ. Trimming stripped 6 bases from V and 6 bases from J, with 15 bases between. This CDR3 spans 14 amino acids. The source is an adult with an advanced solid tumor such as melanoma, head and neck, liver or kidney cancer. The rearrangement uses TRBV4-2 and TRBJ2-1; D gene ambiguous. Sequencing was performed on CD4+ or CD8+ T cells sorted from blood, taken in a trial of the OX40 agonist ivuxolimab. The CDR3 DNA sequence: TGTGCCAGCAGTGTCTCTCGTGGCGGCAATGAGCAGTTCTTC. Amino acids: CASSVSRGGNEQFF.